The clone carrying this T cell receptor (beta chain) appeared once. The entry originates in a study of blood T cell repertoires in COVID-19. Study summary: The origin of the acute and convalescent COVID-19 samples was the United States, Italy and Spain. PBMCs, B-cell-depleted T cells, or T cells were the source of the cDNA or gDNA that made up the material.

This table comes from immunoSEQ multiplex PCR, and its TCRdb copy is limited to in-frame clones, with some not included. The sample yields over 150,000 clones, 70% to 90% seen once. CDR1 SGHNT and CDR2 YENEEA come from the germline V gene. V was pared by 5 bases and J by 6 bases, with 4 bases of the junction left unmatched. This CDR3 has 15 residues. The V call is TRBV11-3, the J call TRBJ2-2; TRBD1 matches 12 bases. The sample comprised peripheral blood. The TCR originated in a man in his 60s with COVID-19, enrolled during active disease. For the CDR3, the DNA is TGTGCCAGCAGCAGGGGACAGGGGGCCCCCGGGGAGCTGTTTTTT. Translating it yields CASSRGQGAPGELFF.